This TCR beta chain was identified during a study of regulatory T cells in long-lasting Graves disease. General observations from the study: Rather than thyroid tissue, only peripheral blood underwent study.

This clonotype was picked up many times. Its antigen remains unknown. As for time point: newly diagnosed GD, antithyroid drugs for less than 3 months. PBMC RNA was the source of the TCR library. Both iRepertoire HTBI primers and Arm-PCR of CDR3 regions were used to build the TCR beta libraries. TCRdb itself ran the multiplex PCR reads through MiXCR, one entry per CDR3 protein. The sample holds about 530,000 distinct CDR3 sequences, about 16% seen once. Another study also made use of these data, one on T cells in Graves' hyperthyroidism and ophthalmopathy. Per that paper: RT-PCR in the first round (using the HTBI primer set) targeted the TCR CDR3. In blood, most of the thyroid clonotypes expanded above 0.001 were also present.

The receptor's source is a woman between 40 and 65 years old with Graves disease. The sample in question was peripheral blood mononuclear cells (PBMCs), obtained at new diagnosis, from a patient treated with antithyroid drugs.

The CDR3 DNA reads TGTGCCAGCAGCTTAGACAGGGGGCAAAGCGGGACTGAAGCTTTCTTT. It translates to CASSLDRGQSGTEAFF. The chain employs TRBV7-9 and TRBJ1-1; the match to TRBD1 covers 9 bases. V lost 1 base, J lost 5 bases, and 8 bases stayed unmatched. The CDR3 is made up of 16 amino acids. CDR1 SEHNR and CDR2 FQNEAQ come from the germline V gene (reference sequence).